Presented here are 32 T cell receptor beta chains from one specimen sequenced in a study of cytomegalovirus exposure and HLA in healthy donors. Profiling relied on immunoSEQ multiplex PCR, and the TCRdb table lists in-frame clones only, not all of them. Among more than 60,000 clones listed, around 97% were seen once. The sequencing input was PBMCs. The receptors shown here come from a woman younger than 30 in good health and CMV-seropositive.

This chain joins TRBV28 and TRBJ1-5; weak D call: TRBD1 (5 bases). The CDR3 has 14 amino acids. Per the germline V gene, CDR1 is MDHEN and CDR2 is SYDVKM. Trimming pared 5 bases from V and 4 bases from J, leaving 12 bases between. For the CDR3, the DNA is TGTGCCAGCAGTCTGAGACAGCCTAATCAGCCCCAGCATTTT. Amino acid sequence: CASSLRQPNQPQHF.

Remarks on this clone: Germline and junction disagree at one end, which may indicate a read error. The chain employs TRBV7-7 and TRBJ2-1, with TRBD2 as a possible D gene (6 bases). CDR3 length: 16 residues. Per germline, CDR1 SSHAT and CDR2 FNYEAQ (reference sequence). CDR3 loop: CASSLGLARGENEQFF. CDR3 nucleotides: TGTGCTAGCAGCTTAGGCCTAGCGCGGGGTGAAAATGAGCAGTTCTTC.

V usage is TRBV6-5 and J usage is TRBJ2-2; D unresolved. This CDR3 has 12 amino acids. The germline V gene encodes CDR1 MNHEY and CDR2 SVGAGI. Between the trimmed V and J ends, which lost 6 bases and 0 bases, there was a span of 2 bases. The CDR3 here is CASSTNTGELFF. For the CDR3, the DNA is TGTGCCAGCAGCACGAACACCGGGGAGCTGTTTTTT.

The chain couples TRBV19 to TRBJ2-7; D perhaps matches TRBD1 (6 bases). Trimming took 3 bases from V and 1 from J, leaving 10 bases between them. Germline V gives CDR1 LNHDA, CDR2 SQIVND (reference sequence). There are 14 residues in the CDR3. CDR3 residues: CASSIGTRSYEQYF. CDR3 bases: TGTGCCAGTAGTATCGGGACACGATCCTACGAGCAGTACTTC.

The rearrangement links TRBV5-4 to TRBJ2-3, with 11 bases that match TRBD2. J gave up 4 bases and V 1 base, and 5 bases lay outside the gene matches. The CDR3 covers 16 residues. Germline values: CDR1 SGHNT, CDR2 YYREEE (reference sequence). The CDR3 DNA reads TGTGCCAGCAGCTTGTTAGCGGGAGGGCCGTCAGATACGCAGTATTTT. It yields the protein CASSLLAGGPSDTQYF.

This clone appeared once. The J gene is TRBJ1-5, the V gene TRBV30; D uncertain. Germline loops: CDR1 GTSNPN, CDR2 SVGIG (reference sequence). Trimming took 2 bases from V and 4 from J, leaving 12 bases between them. The CDR3 is 14 amino acids. The CDR3 protein is CAWSNGVLNQPQHF. CDR3 bases: TGTGCCTGGAGTAACGGGGTTCTAAATCAGCCCCAGCATTTT.

The V gene is TRBV6-5, the J gene TRBJ1-4; TRBD1 might be the D (5 bases). The CDR3 has 14 amino acids. CDR1 and CDR2 (germline): MNHEY, SVGAGI. Trimming left V 6 bases short and J 8 bases short, with 16 bases between. The CDR3 reads CASRGRAGREKLFF. CDR3 sequence (DNA): TGTGCCAGCAGGGGTCGGGCAGGGCGCGAAAAACTGTTTTTT.

The chain recombines TRBV29-1 with TRBJ2-5, with TRBD1 matching 10 bases. CDR3 size: 15 residues. The germline CDR1 and CDR2 sequences are SQVTM and ANQGSEA. The V gene end was trimmed by 2 bases and the J gene end by 4 bases; junction bases not matched to a gene: 7. This CDR3 reads CSVENDRGRGETQYF. In nucleotides, the CDR3 is TGCAGCGTTGAAAACGACAGGGGGCGTGGAGAGACCCAGTACTTC.

This chain links TRBV18 with TRBJ2-5, with D uncertain. Deletions cut 2 bases from V and 5 bases from J, with 6 bases between. CDR3 length equals 12 residues. Germline loops: CDR1 KGHSH, CDR2 LQKENI. The CDR3 spells CASSPSPETQYF. As DNA, the CDR3 is TGTGCCAGCTCACCATCCCCGGAGACCCAGTACTTC. Based on the CDR3 plus reference TRBV18 and TRBJ2-5, the full variable domain is NAGVMQNPRHLVRRRGQEARLRCSPMKGHSHVYWYRQLPEEGLKFMVYLQKENIIDESGMPKERFSAEFPKEGPSILRIQQVVRGDSAAYFCASSPSPETQYFGPGTRLLVL.

This chain joins TRBV28 and TRBJ2-3; possible D gene TRBD1, 6 bases. The ends were cut back, 5 bases at V and 2 bases at J, with 14 bases in the middle. Germline V gene sequence: CDR1 MDHEN, CDR2 SYDVKM. The length of the CDR3 is 15 residues. CDR3 region: CASSTRDKATDTQYF. CDR3 bases: TGTGCCAGCAGTACACGGGACAAGGCCACAGATACGCAGTATTTT. Full variable domain (rest looked up from reference TRBV28 and TRBJ2-3): DVKVTQSSRYLVKRTGEKVFLECVQDMDHENMFWYRQDPGLGLRLIYFSYDVKMKEKGDIPEGYSVSREKKERFSLILESASTNQTSMYLCASSTRDKATDTQYFGPGTRLTVL.

This rearrangement joins TRBV19 to TRBJ2-1; 10 nucleotides agree with TRBD2. Germline loops: CDR1 LNHDA, CDR2 SQIVND (reference sequence). V trimming: 4 bases; J trimming: 6 bases; junction bases outside the gene matches: 3. This CDR3 is built from 14 residues. The CDR3 sequence: CASSTSGRANEQFF. The DNA of the CDR3 is TGTGCCAGTAGTACTAGCGGGAGAGCCAATGAGCAGTTCTTC.

The table lists this clone with a count of one. The CDR3: CASSQRTSSEQFF. The CDR3, as DNA: TGCGCCAGCAGCCAAAGGACTAGCTCTGAGCAGTTCTTC. The gene calls are TRBV4-1 and TRBJ2-1, with 8 bases identical to TRBD2. Germline loops: CDR1 MGHRA, CDR2 YSYEKL. The ends lost 2 bases at V and 9 bases at J; junction bases unmatched: 3. The CDR3 covers 13 residues.

The chain employs TRBV30 and TRBJ2-2, with TRBD2 as a possible D gene (6 bases). CDR1 is GTSNPN, CDR2 SVGIG, per germline (reference sequence). V gave up 0 bases and J gave up 1 base, with 9 bases separating them. The CDR3 consists of 15 residues. The CDR3 region has the DNA TGTGCCTGGAGTGTACGGCGGGAGAACACCGGGGAGCTGTTTTTT. Protein: CAWSVRRENTGELFF.

The chain joins TRBV27 to TRBJ2-1, with 8 positions matching TRBD2. V trimming: 3 bases; J trimming: 6 bases; junction bases outside the gene matches: 10. Per the germline V gene, CDR1 is MNHEY and CDR2 is SMNVEV (reference sequence). This CDR3 is built from 16 residues. CDR3 in amino acids: CASSFRGTGGFNEQFF. The CDR3 nucleotides read TGTGCCAGCAGTTTCAGGGGAACGGGAGGGTTCAATGAGCAGTTCTTC.

The rearrangement uses TRBV28 and TRBJ1-1; weak D call: TRBD1 (5 bases). There are 14 residues in the CDR3. Trimming left V 6 bases short and J 0 bases short, with 11 bases between. CDR1 is MDHEN and CDR2 is SYDVKM in the germline V gene. The CDR3 bases are TGTGCCAGCAGCTTAACAGGAATGAACACTGAAGCTTTCTTT. Protein product: CASSLTGMNTEAFF.

V and J are TRBV6-1 and TRBJ1-4; 9 bases align to TRBD1. CDR1 is MNHNS and CDR2 is SASEGT in the germline V gene. J gave up 7 bases and V 4 bases, and 4 bases lay outside the gene matches. The CDR3 is 14 residues long. CDR3 nucleotide sequence: TGTGCCAGCAGTGTGAGGGACAGGGCTGAAAAACTGTTTTTT. It is translated as CASSVRDRAEKLFF.

To note about this clone: One end of the junction is discordant with germline, which a read error may explain. This rearrangement joins TRBV6-6 to TRBJ2-5, with 7 bases lining up with TRBD1. Germline V gene data show CDR1 as MNHNY and CDR2 as SVGAGI (reference sequence). The CDR3 has 12 residues. DNA of the CDR3: TGTGCCAGCAGTTACTTCCTACAGGGGTGGGACTTC. This encodes CASSYFLQGWDF.

The chain recombines TRBV28 with TRBJ1-5, with 8 bases identical to TRBD1. The ends lost 5 bases at V and 4 bases at J; junction bases unmatched: 34. The CDR3 sequence is 24 residues long. Germline lookup yields CDR1 MDHEN and CDR2 SYDVKM. The CDR3 sequence is CASSPNYVFRSRDRGIFGNQPQHF. In nucleotides, the CDR3 is TGTGCCAGCAGTCCTAATTATGTTTTCCGGTCCAGAGACAGGGGTATTTTCGGAAATCAGCCCCAGCATTTT.

The chain is built from TRBV5-1 and TRBJ2-1, with 8 bases that match TRBD2. V gave up 0 bases and J gave up 10 bases; unmatched junction bases: 12. The CDR3 covers 16 residues. In germline, CDR1 is SGHRS, CDR2 YFSETQ. The CDR3 DNA reads TGCGCCAGCAGCTTGGATCCGGGAGGGCCGAGTCCCGAGCAGTTCTTC. Amino acids: CASSLDPGGPSPEQFF.

V usage is TRBV5-6 and J usage is TRBJ2-7; D gene unclear. Germline V gene data show CDR1 as SGHDT and CDR2 as YYEEEE. The CDR3 has 12 amino acids. The V and J ends lost 3 bases and 4 bases respectively, with 8 bases between them. CDR3 region: CASSSTPYEQYF. The CDR3 DNA reads as TGTGCCAGCAGCTCTACCCCTTACGAGCAGTACTTC.

The chain employs TRBV27 and TRBJ2-1, with a weak D call TRBD1 (6 bases). The CDR3 runs 15 residues. Germline V gives CDR1 MNHEY, CDR2 SMNVEV (reference sequence). V was clipped by 5 bases and J by 2 bases, with 13 bases between them. CDR3 in amino acids: CASSPRGNPYNEQFF. In DNA, the CDR3 is TGTGCCAGCAGTCCCAGGGGTAACCCCTACAATGAGCAGTTCTTC.

The genes are TRBV5-6 and TRBJ2-5; 7 bases map to TRBD2. With V trimmed by 4 bases and J by 4 bases, 4 bases remained unmatched. Germline CDR1 and CDR2: SGHDT and YYEEEE. This CDR3 has 13 amino acids. Written as DNA, the CDR3 is TGTGCCAGCAGCCGGGGGGACGCAGAGACCCAGTACTTC. It yields the protein CASSRGDAETQYF.

V and J are TRBV2 and TRBJ2-5; D is possibly TRBD2 (5 bases). This CDR3 region has 15 residues. CDR1 is SNHLY, CDR2 FYNNEI, per germline. The V and J ends lost 6 bases and 4 bases respectively, with 18 bases between them. Here the CDR3 DNA reads TGTGCCAGCAGCCCCCGGGCAATCGAGGGAGAGACCCAGTACTTC. Its protein product is CASSPRAIEGETQYF.

The J gene is TRBJ1-1, the V gene TRBV7-2, with D uncertain. This CDR3 contains 14 residues. V lost 3 bases and J 1 base, leaving 9 bases between the germline ends. Germline V gives CDR1 SGHTA, CDR2 FQGNSA. The CDR3 loop is CASSLGRGNTEAFF. CDR3 sequence (DNA): TGTGCCAGCAGCTTGGGCCGGGGGAACACTGAAGCTTTCTTT.

The chain combines TRBV19 with TRBJ2-1, with 8 bases lining up with TRBD2. V lost 7 bases and J lost 9; bases outside the gene matches: 14. The CDR3 is 15 residues long. Germline CDR1 is LNHDA and CDR2 is SQIVND (reference sequence). The CDR3 loop is CASIPPGLGASEQFF. CDR3 sequence (DNA): TGTGCCAGTATCCCGCCGGGACTAGGAGCAAGTGAGCAGTTCTTC.

The chain uses TRBV5-6 and TRBJ1-2, with D unclear. The CDR3 consists of 11 residues. Looked up from germline, CDR1 is SGHDT and CDR2 is YYEEEE. V was shortened by 7 bases and J by 8 bases, with 12 bases between the two germline ends. CDR3 coding DNA: TGTGCCAGCTCACGAAGAGGCGGCTACACCTTC. Protein: CASSRRGGYTF.

The chain has TRBV19 and TRBJ2-5; a weak D match, TRBD1 (5 bases). The CDR3 is made up of 14 amino acids. Trimming stripped 1 base from V and 5 bases from J, with 11 bases between. Germline CDR1 LNHDA, CDR2 SQIVND (reference sequence). CDR3 region: CASSIGRVGETQYF. The CDR3 region has the DNA TGTGCCAGTAGTATAGGCAGGGTTGGCGAGACCCAGTACTTC.

The gene calls are TRBV10-3 and TRBJ2-7; D unclear. V was clipped by 0 bases and J by 6 bases, with 6 bases between them. From germline, CDR1 is ENHRY and CDR2 SYGVKD. The CDR3 sequence is 12 residues long. The CDR3 DNA reads TGTGCCATCAGTGAGTCGAGAGGCGAGCAGTACTTC. This encodes CAISESRGEQYF.

The rearrangement uses TRBV7-3 and TRBJ2-1, with 7 bases fitting TRBD2. The CDR3 runs 14 residues. Germline-derived CDR1 and CDR2 are SGHTA and FQGTGA. The V gene end was trimmed by 2 bases and the J gene end by 2 bases; junction bases not matched to a gene: 0. The CDR3 nucleotides read TGTGCCAGCAGCTTAGCGGGAGCCTACAATGAGCAGTTCTTC. Translating it yields CASSLAGAYNEQFF.

The V call is TRBV7-3, the J call TRBJ1-5, with 9 nucleotides matching TRBD1. The ends lost 5 bases at V and 0 bases at J; junction bases unmatched: 14. The CDR3 spans 19 residues. Germline assignment: CDR1 SGHTA and CDR2 FQGTGA. CDR3 residues: CASSGPGQGHTYSNQPQHF. As DNA, the CDR3 is TGTGCCAGCAGCGGTCCGGGACAGGGACATACTTATAGCAATCAGCCCCAGCATTTT. Full variable domain (remainder filled in from reference TRBV7-3 and TRBJ1-5): GAGVSQTPSNKVTEKGKYVELRCDPISGHTALYWYRQSLGQGPEFLIYFQGTGAADDSGLPNDRFFAVRPEGSVSTLKIQRTERGDSAVYLCASSGPGQGHTYSNQPQHFGDGTRLSIL.

The rearrangement uses TRBV19 and TRBJ1-5, with TRBD1 matching 7 bases. Per the germline V gene, CDR1 is LNHDA and CDR2 is SQIVND (reference sequence). This CDR3 spans 16 amino acids. V shed 3 bases, J shed 0 bases, and the junction held 5 bases outside the gene matches. CDR3 loop: CASSISTGYSNQPQHF. CDR3 DNA sequence: TGTGCCAGTAGTATTTCGACAGGGTATAGCAATCAGCCCCAGCATTTT.

The chain couples TRBV7-2 to TRBJ1-4; 7 positions match TRBD1. The germline CDR1 and CDR2 sequences are SGHTA and FQGNSA. This CDR3 has 14 residues. The J segment lost 6 bases and the V segment lost 9 bases, leaving 10 bases of the junction unmatched. The CDR3 protein is CASRSSGGDEKLFF. The CDR3 coding sequence is TGTGCCAGTAGGTCCTCAGGGGGAGATGAAAAACTGTTTTTT.